This TCR beta chain was identified in a study of shared clonotypes between healthy human individuals. Generated by immunoSEQ multiplex PCR, the TCRdb table keeps only in-frame clones and is missing some. Of more than 2 million clones listed, roughly 95% are singletons. The CDR3 is 16 residues long. The V and J ends lost 5 bases and 9 bases respectively, with 23 bases between them. The germline V gene has CDR1 SGHTA and CDR2 FQGNSA. The source material was naive CD4+ T cells sorted from blood. Subset defined: CD45RA+ positively selected. The sequence came from a man aged 18-30 years in good health. The rearrangement links TRBV7-2 to TRBJ1-3; D is possibly TRBD1 (5 bases). CDR3 region: CASSRVGTANVGTIYF. The DNA for the CDR3 is TGTGCCAGCAGCCGAGTGGGGACGGCTAATGTGGGCACCATATATTTT.